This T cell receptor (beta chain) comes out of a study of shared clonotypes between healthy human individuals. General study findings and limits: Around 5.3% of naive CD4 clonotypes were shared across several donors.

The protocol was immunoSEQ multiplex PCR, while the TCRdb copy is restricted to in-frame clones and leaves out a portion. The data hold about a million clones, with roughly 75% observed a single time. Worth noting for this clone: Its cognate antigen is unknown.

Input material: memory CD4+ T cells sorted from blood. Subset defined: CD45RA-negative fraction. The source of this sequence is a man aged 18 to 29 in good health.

The chain's CDR3 is CASSWSRGQEQPQHF. The CDR3 region has the DNA TGTGCCAGCAGCTGGAGCAGGGGGCAGGAGCAGCCCCAGCATTTT. The rearrangement uses TRBV7-2 and TRBJ1-5; TRBD1 matches at 8 bases. The V gene end was trimmed by 4 bases and the J gene end by 7 bases; junction bases not matched to a gene: 9. The CDR3 length is 15 residues. Germline CDR1 is SGHTA and CDR2 is FQGNSA.